The rows below give T cell receptor beta chains drawn from one sample of a study of somatic mutations in cytotoxic T cells in rheumatoid arthritis. Clones were sequenced by immunoSEQ multiplex PCR, and TCRdb holds only the in-frame ones, with some missing. The sample carries 15,000 to 20,000 clones, approximately 77% recorded once. The sequencing sample was made of CD8+ T cells sorted from blood. Receptors were obtained from an adult with rheumatoid arthritis. Each CDR3 is given with its conserved first and last residue. A D gene is named only where the DNA matches it firmly. Only some rows state a clone size, as once, few, many or a class for expanded clones.

V	J	size	length	D	CDR3	DNA
TRBV6-6	TRBJ2-5	NA	15	NA	CASSPPTEYQETQYF	TGTGCCAGCAGCCCCCCGACAGAGTACCAAGAGACCCAGTACTTC
TRBV6-1	TRBJ2-2	NA	11	NA	CASRNAGELFF	TGTGCCAGCAGGAATGCCGGGGAGCTGTTTTTT
TRBV11-2	TRBJ2-3	once	16	TRBD1	CASSFEGAPHTDTQYF	TGTGCCAGCAGCTTTGAGGGGGCGCCCCACACAGATACGCAGTATTTT
TRBV5-5	TRBJ2-2	NA	18	TRBD2	CASSFGTSGAWNTGELFF	TGTGCCAGCAGCTTCGGGACTAGCGGGGCATGGAACACCGGGGAGCTGTTTTTT
TRBV19	TRBJ1-5	few	15	NA	CASSGTWGSNQPQHF	TGTGCCAGTAGTGGGACGTGGGGGAGCAATCAGCCCCAGCATTTT
TRBV5-6	TRBJ2-1	NA	15	NA	CASSLSRDIHNEQFF	TGTGCCAGCAGCCTTTCCCGGGACATTCACAATGAGCAGTTCTTC
TRBV27	TRBJ2-5	NA	14	TRBD1	CASSQGGSQETQYF	TGTGCCAGTTCACAGGGGGGCTCCCAAGAGACCCAGTACTTC
TRBV23-1	TRBJ1-2	NA	15	NA	CASSQDTCPNYGYTF	TGCGCCAGCAGTCAAGACACCTGCCCCAACTATGGCTACACCTTC
TRBV6-4	TRBJ2-1	medium-sized	15	TRBD1	CASSDSSGQGNEQFF	TGTGCCAGCAGTGACTCGTCGGGACAGGGCAATGAGCAGTTCTTC
TRBV5-1	TRBJ1-3	NA	12	NA	CASSLAGNTIYF	TGCGCCAGCAGCTTGGCGGGAAACACCATATATTTT
TRBV5-4	TRBJ1-1	NA	15	NA	CASSRAGVGNTEAFF	TGTGCCAGCAGCCGGGCCGGGGTGGGGAACACTGAAGCTTTCTTT
TRBV6-6	TRBJ1-2	once	12	NA	CASFGGLSGYTF	TGTGCCAGCTTTGGAGGGCTGAGCGGCTACACCTTC
TRBV5-5	TRBJ1-5	NA	14	NA	CASSFFDSNQPQHF	TGTGCCAGCAGCTTTTTTGATAGCAATCAGCCCCAGCATTTT
TRBV19	TRBJ1-1	NA	16	NA	CASSSRTGFSPTEAFF	TGTGCCAGTAGTTCAAGGACGGGCTTTTCTCCCACTGAAGCTTTCTTT
TRBV19	TRBJ1-1	few	13	NA	CASDSAGDTEAFF	TGTGCCAGCGACTCCGCCGGGGACACTGAAGCTTTCTTT
TRBV28	TRBJ2-3	NA	13	NA	CASSLSRPDTQYF	TGTGCCAGCAGTTTATCCCGACCAGATACGCAGTATTTT
TRBV7-9	TRBJ1-1	few	14	NA	CASSSPISNTEAFF	TGTGCCAGCAGCTCGCCCATTAGTAACACTGAAGCTTTCTTT
TRBV4-2	TRBJ2-2	NA	21	TRBD2	CASSQEPSGGAWVSNTGELFF	TGTGCCAGCAGCCAAGAGCCTAGCGGGGGGGCCTGGGTTTCGAACACCGGGGAGCTGTTTTTT
TRBV27	TRBJ2-7	few	13	NA	CASSLSPRSEQYF	TGTGCCAGCAGTTTAAGCCCCCGAAGCGAGCAGTACTTC
TRBV13	TRBJ2-1	NA	16	NA	CASSLGRGGTYNEQFF	TGTGCCAGCAGCTTAGGCAGGGGGGGCACTTACAATGAGCAGTTCTTC
TRBV14	TRBJ1-1	NA	15	NA	CASSPPGVSGTEAFF	TGTGCCAGCAGCCCCCCAGGGGTCTCGGGGACTGAAGCTTTCTTT
TRBV7-9	TRBJ2-5	NA	15	TRBD1	CASSSGQTLQETQYF	TGTGCCAGCAGCTCGGGACAGACGCTACAAGAGACCCAGTACTTC
TRBV11-3	TRBJ2-7	NA	14	NA	CASSLSGSSYEQYF	TGTGCCAGCAGCTTGAGTGGCAGCTCCTACGAGCAGTACTTC
TRBV14	TRBJ1-2	NA	12	NA	CASSQGKAGYTF	TGTGCCAGCAGCCAAGGAAAGGCCGGCTACACCTTC
TRBV27	TRBJ2-2	NA	15	NA	CASSVSRRGSPGLFF	TGTGCCAGCAGTGTCTCTAGAAGGGGGTCTCCGGGGCTGTTTTTT
TRBV28	TRBJ1-4	NA	20	TRBD1	CASSTTHSDRGGPTNEKLFF	TGTGCCAGCAGTACCACCCACTCGGACAGGGGGGGCCCAACTAATGAAAAACTGTTTTTT
TRBV4-2	TRBJ1-5	few	15	NA	CASSQETVSNQPQHF	TGTGCCAGCAGCCAGGAAACAGTTAGCAATCAGCCCCAGCATTTT
TRBV6-5	TRBJ2-6	NA	15	TRBD1	CASSPGGSGANVLTF	TGTGCCAGCAGTCCAGGGGGCTCTGGGGCCAACGTCCTGACTTTC
TRBV14	TRBJ1-1	NA	16	TRBD1	CASSRPAGTGVPEAFF	TGTGCCAGCAGCCGACCCGCCGGGACAGGGGTTCCTGAAGCTTTCTTT
TRBV6-1	TRBJ1-5	few	12	NA	CASRIGGQPQHF	TGTGCCAGCAGGATAGGAGGTCAGCCCCAGCATTTT
TRBV4-1	TRBJ1-1	NA	15	NA	CASSLRAQGNTEAFF	TGCGCCAGCAGCCTCAGGGCCCAGGGGAACACTGAAGCTTTCTTT
TRBV6-1	TRBJ1-4	once	12	NA	CASSEKDEKLFF	TGTGCCAGCAGTGAAAAAGATGAAAAACTGTTTTTT
TRBV9	TRBJ2-3	once	15	NA	CASSPRREASDTQYF	TGTGCCAGCAGCCCCCGGCGCGAGGCTTCAGATACGCAGTATTTT
TRBV6-5	TRBJ1-1	NA	13	NA	CASSYRGVTEAFF	TGTGCCAGCAGTTACCGAGGGGTAACTGAAGCTTTCTTT
TRBV6-5	TRBJ1-4	NA	14	NA	CASSYSDKNEKLFF	TGTGCCAGCAGTTACTCGGACAAGAATGAAAAACTGTTTTTT
TRBV29-1	TRBJ2-7	once	13	NA	CSVVHGLSYEQYF	TGCAGCGTTGTCCACGGATTATCCTACGAGCAGTACTTC
TRBV2	TRBJ1-2	NA	16	TRBD1	CASSQDRGRDGGGYTF	TGTGCCAGCAGTCAAGACAGGGGGCGCGACGGCGGTGGCTACACCTTC
TRBV9	TRBJ2-1	NA	11	NA	CASSANSEQFF	TGTGCCAGCAGCGCTAACAGTGAGCAGTTCTTC
TRBV28	TRBJ1-5	NA	14	NA	CASTLRRAGQPQHF	TGTGCCAGCACTCTTCGGAGGGCAGGCCAGCCCCAGCATTTT